A selection of T cell receptor beta chains follows, all from one sample in a study of blood T cell repertoires in COVID-19. Libraries were prepared by immunoSEQ multiplex PCR; TCRdb keeps only in-frame clonotypes and omits some of them. The profile shows 390,000 or so clones, 80% to 85% of them singletons. Sequenced material: PBMCs or T cells enriched from blood (not recorded which). These receptors were collected from a woman in her fifties or sixties who had recovered from COVID-19. Both conserved end residues are part of each CDR3. The order of the fields is V gene, D gene, clone size, J gene, CDR3 protein, CDR3 DNA. A D gene is named only where the DNA matches it firmly. Part of the rows lack a size; the others show once, few, many or a class for expanded clones.

TRBV11-2	TRBD2	NA	TRBJ2-7	CASSLGGRAGQYF	TGTGCCAGCAGCTTAGGCGGGAGGGCGGGGCAGTACTTC
TRBV9	NA	few	TRBJ2-3	CASSGTRTDTQYF	TGTGCCAGCAGCGGGACTCGCACAGATACGCAGTATTTT
TRBV11-3	NA	NA	TRBJ2-7	CASSLAVVNEQYF	TGTGCCAGCAGCTTAGCAGTGGTCAACGAGCAGTACTTC
TRBV18	TRBD1	few	TRBJ1-1	CASSLTGDLEAFF	TGTGCCAGCTCACTGACAGGGGACTTAGAAGCTTTCTTT
TRBV10-3	NA	NA	TRBJ1-3	CAIRDGQYNGNTIYF	TGTGCCATCAGGGACGGACAGTATAACGGAAACACCATATATTTT
TRBV6-5	NA	few	TRBJ2-5	CASSSHISGGETQYF	TGTGCCAGCAGCTCCCATATTAGCGGAGGAGAGACCCAGTACTTC
TRBV5-1	NA	NA	TRBJ1-2	CASSLRTTNYGYTF	TGCGCCAGCAGCTTGCGGACAACGAATTATGGCTACACCTTC
TRBV9	NA	NA	TRBJ2-2	CASSTGGPRTGELFF	TGTGCCAGCAGCACAGGAGGGCCTCGAACCGGGGAGCTGTTTTTT
TRBV7-9	NA	NA	TRBJ2-7	CASSPSRSFYEQYF	TGTGCCAGCAGCCCGTCGCGTAGCTTTTACGAGCAGTACTTC
TRBV5-1	NA	once	TRBJ1-1	CASSLQGKNTEAFF	TGCGCCAGCAGCTTGCAGGGGAAGAACACTGAAGCTTTCTTT
TRBV27	NA	NA	TRBJ2-3	CASSPNTDTQYF	TGTGCCAGCAGTCCTAACACAGATACGCAGTATTTT
TRBV18	TRBD1	NA	TRBJ1-1	CASSPDRGRNTEAFF	TGTGCCAGCTCACCCGACAGGGGCCGGAACACTGAAGCTTTCTTT
TRBV3-1/TRBV3-2	TRBD1	NA	TRBJ2-5	CASSQKGGEETQYF	TGTGCCAGCAGCCAAAAAGGGGGCGAAGAGACCCAGTACTTC
TRBV3-1/TRBV3-2	NA	once	TRBJ2-5	CASSPGVPETQYF	TGTGCCAGCAGCCCGGGGGTTCCGGAGACCCAGTACTTC
TRBV5-8	TRBD1	NA	TRBJ1-4	CASSSGTALSNEKLFF	TGTGCCAGCAGCTCGGGGACAGCCTTGAGTAATGAAAAACTGTTTTTT
TRBV19	TRBD1	NA	TRBJ1-2	CASTPRGDRPNYGYTF	TGTGCCAGTACCCCACGCGGGGACAGGCCTAACTATGGCTACACCTTC
TRBV4-2	NA	NA	TRBJ1-2	CASSQIRQYSNYGYTF	TGTGCCAGCAGCCAAATAAGACAGTATTCTAACTATGGCTACACCTTC
TRBV18	NA	NA	TRBJ2-1	CASSRPGMVYNEQFF	TGTGCCAGCTCACGTCCAGGGATGGTCTACAATGAGCAGTTCTTC
TRBV5-4	NA	NA	TRBJ1-3	CASSSNPRNTIYF	TGTGCCAGCAGCTCAAACCCTAGAAACACCATATATTTT
TRBV5-4	TRBD2	NA	TRBJ2-3	CASSLGPSGRATGTDTQYF	TGTGCCAGCAGCTTGGGTCCTAGCGGGAGGGCCACCGGCACAGATACGCAGTATTTT
TRBV6-5	NA	NA	TRBJ1-6	CASSYSRINDSPLHF	TGTGCCAGCAGTTACTCGAGAATTAATGATTCACCCCTCCACTTT
TRBV5-1	TRBD1	NA	TRBJ2-5	CASSGQQGMVRETQYF	TGCGCCAGCAGCGGCCAACAGGGGATGGTAAGGGAGACCCAGTACTTC
TRBV19	NA	NA	TRBJ2-2	CASRIRGFRRANTGELFF	TGTGCCAGTAGAATTCGGGGGTTCCGGCGGGCGAACACCGGGGAGCTGTTTTTT
TRBV27	NA	once	TRBJ2-5	CASSFTRDYQETQYF	TGTGCCAGCAGTTTTACCCGGGACTACCAAGAGACCCAGTACTTC
TRBV15	TRBD1	once	TRBJ1-2	CATSGQGEDGYTF	TGTGCCACCAGCGGACAGGGTGAGGATGGCTACACCTTC
TRBV13	NA	NA	TRBJ1-3	CASSLTGNTIYF	TGTGCCAGCAGCCTTACAGGAAACACCATATATTTT
TRBV6-2/TRBV6-3	TRBD2	NA	TRBJ2-5	CASSYSSFSGGWQETQYF	TGTGCCAGCAGTTACTCGTCCTTTAGCGGGGGCTGGCAAGAGACCCAGTACTTC
TRBV1	NA	NA	TRBJ1-1	CTSSPQPDIPVGNTEAFF	TGCACCAGCAGCCCCCAACCCGACATCCCGGTAGGGAACACTGAAGCTTTCTTT
TRBV7-2	NA	once	TRBJ1-2	CASSLTRGVKVGYTF	TGTGCCAGCAGCTTAACCCGGGGGGTGAAGGTTGGCTACACCTTC
TRBV4-3	TRBD1	NA	TRBJ1-1	CASSQRLRDRGTNTEAFF	TGCGCCAGCAGCCAAAGACTCCGGGACAGGGGCACGAACACTGAAGCTTTCTTT
TRBV6-6	TRBD2	NA	TRBJ2-3	CASSPPRTSGGTDTQYF	TGTGCCAGCAGTCCGCCAAGGACTAGCGGGGGCACAGATACGCAGTATTTT
TRBV28	TRBD1	once	TRBJ2-7	CASSFVGGWYF	TGTGCCAGCAGTTTCGTAGGGGGCTGGTACTTC
TRBV6-2/TRBV6-3	NA	NA	TRBJ2-1	CASSSLDPGPEQFF	TGTGCCAGCAGTTCCCTCGACCCAGGGCCCGAGCAGTTCTTC
TRBV29-1	NA	NA	TRBJ1-1	CSVSTGTGGTEAFF	TGCAGCGTTTCTACCGGGACGGGGGGCACTGAAGCTTTCTTT
TRBV19	TRBD1	NA	TRBJ1-6	CASSTDRGSPLHF	TGTGCCAGTAGTACGGACAGGGGTTCACCCCTCCACTTT
TRBV7-9	TRBD1	NA	TRBJ2-4	CASSFRGTGDNIQYF	TGTGCCAGCAGCTTCCGGGGGACAGGGGACAACATTCAGTACTTC
TRBV7-2	TRBD1	NA	TRBJ2-7	CASSLPPGQGTGYSYEQYF	TGTGCCAGCAGCTTACCCCCGGGACAGGGAACCGGCTACTCCTACGAGCAGTACTTC
TRBV7-2	NA	NA	TRBJ2-7	CASSRGGPPYEQYF	TGTGCCAGCAGCCGTGGTGGCCCCCCCTACGAGCAGTACTTC
TRBV5-6	NA	few	TRBJ1-1	CASSPDTLNTEAFF	TGTGCCAGCAGCCCGGACACCTTGAACACTGAAGCTTTCTTT
TRBV20-1	NA	NA	TRBJ1-5	CSASLTADQPQHF	TGCAGTGCTAGTTTGACAGCCGATCAGCCCCAGCATTTT
TRBV28	NA	NA	TRBJ1-5	CASSYSQAGTPQHF	TGTGCCAGCAGTTACAGTCAAGCCGGAACGCCCCAGCATTTT
TRBV5-1	TRBD2	NA	TRBJ2-5	CASTASGGPQETQYF	TGCGCCAGCACGGCTAGCGGGGGGCCCCAAGAGACCCAGTACTTC
TRBV3-1/TRBV3-2	NA	NA	TRBJ1-4	CASSQGGQLYGEKLFF	TGTGCCAGCAGCCAAGGAGGACAGCTATATGGGGAAAAACTGTTTTTT
TRBV19	NA	NA	TRBJ1-4	CASSIGGMSQKLFF	TGTGCCAGTAGTATCGGCGGTATGTCCCAAAAACTGTTTTTT
TRBV10-1	NA	NA	TRBJ1-1	CASSEYYTGMNTEAFF	TGCGCCAGCAGTGAGTACTATACAGGGATGAACACTGAAGCTTTCTTT
TRBV18	TRBD1	NA	TRBJ1-1	CASSPLVGQPMNTEAFF	TGTGCCAGCTCACCTTTAGTGGGACAGCCCATGAACACTGAAGCTTTCTTT